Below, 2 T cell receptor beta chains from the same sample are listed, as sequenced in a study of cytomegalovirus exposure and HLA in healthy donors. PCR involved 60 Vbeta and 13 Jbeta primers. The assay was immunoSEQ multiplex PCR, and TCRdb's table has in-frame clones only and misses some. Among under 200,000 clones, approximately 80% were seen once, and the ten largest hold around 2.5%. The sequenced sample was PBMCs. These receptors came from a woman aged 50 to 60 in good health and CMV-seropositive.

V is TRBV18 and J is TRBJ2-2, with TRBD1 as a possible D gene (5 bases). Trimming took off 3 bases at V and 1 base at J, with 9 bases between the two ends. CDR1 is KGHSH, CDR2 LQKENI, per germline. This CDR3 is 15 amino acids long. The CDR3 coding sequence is TGTGCCAGCTCACCGAACCAGGGGAACACCGGGGAGCTGTTTTTT. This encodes CASSPNQGNTGELFF.

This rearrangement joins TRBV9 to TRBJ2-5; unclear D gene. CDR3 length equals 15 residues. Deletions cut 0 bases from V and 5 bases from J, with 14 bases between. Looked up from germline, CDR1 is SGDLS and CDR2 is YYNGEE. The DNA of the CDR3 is TGTGCCAGCAGCGTAGCTGGGCTATTACGTGAGACCCAGTACTTC. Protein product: CASSVAGLLRETQYF. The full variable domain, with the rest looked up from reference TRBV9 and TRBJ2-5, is DSGVTQTPKHLITATGQRVTLRCSPRSGDLSVYWYQQSLDQGLQFLIQYYNGEERAKGNILERFSAQQFPDLHSELNLSSLELGDSALYFCASSVAGLLRETQYFGPGTRLLVL.